The entry that follows covers one T cell receptor (beta chain) sequence. Its cognate antigen is unknown. Germline V gene data show CDR1 as MRHNA and CDR2 as SNTAGT. This CDR3 is 17 amino acids long. V was shortened by 4 bases and J by 1 base, with 18 bases between the two germline ends. The data were taken from a study of T cell repertoires in cytomegalovirus infection. Study-wide context: Well-studied HLA-B-restricted CMV epitopes were used in the study alongside recently identified HLA-C-restricted ones.

One entry per CDR3 protein, called by TCRdb with MiXCR from the reads. The repertoire holds about 920,000 distinct CDR3 sequences, with approximately 31% as singletons. This chain links TRBV6-4 with TRBJ2-3; D is tentatively TRBD1 or TRBD2 (5 bases each). Here the sequenced sample was cultured CD8+ T cells from PBMCs, taken from culture after CMV antigen stimulation. This TCR came from a human donor in good health (CMV status not recorded). Some clones in this sample may be carry-over from other donors' samples. CDR3 sequence (DNA): TGTGCCAGCAGTGTGAGGGCAGGGCTAGAAGGCACAGATACGCAGTATTTT. Translating gives CASSVRAGLEGTDTQYF.